Below, one T cell receptor (beta chain) is given with its context. Assay used: immunoSEQ multiplex PCR; TCRdb lists only in-frame clones, some missing. Of about 190,000 clones listed, 90% are singletons. Per the germline V gene, CDR1 is SGHAT and CDR2 is FQNNGV. The CDR3 is 16 residues long. The V gene end was trimmed by 0 bases and the J gene end by 5 bases; junction bases not matched to a gene: 8. This sample was included in a study of blood T cell repertoires in COVID-19. About the research overall: Acute-phase and convalescent COVID-19 samples originated in the United States, Italy and Spain. From T cells, B-cell-depleted T cells, or PBMCs came the material, which was cDNA or gDNA.

The chain links TRBV11-2 to TRBJ1-1; 8 bases align to TRBD1. Sequencing was carried out using peripheral blood. The sequence derives from a man aged 50 to 60 with acute or convalescent COVID-19. Here the CDR3 reads CASSLDWQGAGTEAFF. The CDR3 DNA reads as TGTGCCAGCAGCTTAGATTGGCAGGGGGCGGGGACTGAAGCTTTCTTT.